The following is a T cell receptor (beta chain) sequence with its context. The antigen is unknown. The data belong to a study of cytomegalovirus exposure and HLA in healthy donors. Whole-study results and caveats: Per a prior analysis, the majority of TCR beta V segments were productive roughly 87% or roughly 30% of the time.

This CDR3 region has 16 residues. Germline trimming cut 4 bases from V and 2 bases from J; bases unmatched to any gene: 8. CDR1 and CDR2 (germline): SGHNT, YYREEE (reference sequence). Amplification used 60 Vbeta primers and 13 Jbeta primers. TCRdb's table, derived via immunoSEQ multiplex PCR, lists solely in-frame clones and lacks some. This repertoire includes fewer than 85,000 clones. The chain links TRBV5-4 to TRBJ2-3, with 9 bases fitting TRBD2. Material for sequencing was PBMCs. The source of this sequence is a man in his thirties or forties in good health and CMV-seronegative. The CDR3 spells CASSRRERGDTDTQYF. Here the CDR3 DNA reads TGTGCCAGCAGCCGTCGAGAGCGGGGGGACACAGATACGCAGTATTTT.